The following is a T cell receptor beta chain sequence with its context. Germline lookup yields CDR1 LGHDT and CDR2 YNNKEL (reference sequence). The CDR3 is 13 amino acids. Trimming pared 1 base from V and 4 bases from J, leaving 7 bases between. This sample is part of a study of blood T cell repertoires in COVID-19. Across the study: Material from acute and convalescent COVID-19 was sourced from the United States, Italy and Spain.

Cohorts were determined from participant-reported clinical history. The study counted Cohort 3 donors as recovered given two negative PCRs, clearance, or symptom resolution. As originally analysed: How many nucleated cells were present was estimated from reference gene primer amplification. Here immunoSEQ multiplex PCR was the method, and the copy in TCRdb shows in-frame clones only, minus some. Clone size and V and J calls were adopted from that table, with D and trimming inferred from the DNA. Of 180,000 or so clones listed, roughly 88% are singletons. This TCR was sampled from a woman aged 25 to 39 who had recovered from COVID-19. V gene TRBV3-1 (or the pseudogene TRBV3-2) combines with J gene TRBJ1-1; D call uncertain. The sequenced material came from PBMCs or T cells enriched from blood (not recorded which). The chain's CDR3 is CASSQGAPTEAFF. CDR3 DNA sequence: TGTGCCAGCAGCCAAGGGGCGCCCACTGAAGCTTTCTTT.